The source of this T cell receptor beta chain is a study of blood T cell repertoires in COVID-19. Study-wide background: Samples representing acute and convalescent COVID-19 were sourced from the United States, Italy and Spain. From T cells, B-cell-depleted T cells, or PBMCs came the material, which was cDNA or gDNA.

How the authors handled the data: Cell counts per sample came from amplifying reference gene primers. Produced via immunoSEQ multiplex PCR; TCRdb's table is partial and in-frame only. V and J calls and clone size are copied from that table; D and trimming were computed from the DNA. This sample has 52,000 or so clones, with 88% found just once. This sequence was found in a man between 60 and 75 years old with active COVID-19. Sequencing was carried out using peripheral blood.

For the CDR3, the DNA is TGTGCCAGTACAGGGGGGTCGGACACCGGGGAGCTGTTTTTT. It specifies CASTGGSDTGELFF. The gene calls are TRBV27 and TRBJ2-2, with 8 bases fitting TRBD1. In germline, CDR1 is MNHEY, CDR2 SMNVEV (reference sequence). Trimming removed 9 bases from V and 3 bases from J; junction bases left unmatched: 6. There are 14 residues in the CDR3.